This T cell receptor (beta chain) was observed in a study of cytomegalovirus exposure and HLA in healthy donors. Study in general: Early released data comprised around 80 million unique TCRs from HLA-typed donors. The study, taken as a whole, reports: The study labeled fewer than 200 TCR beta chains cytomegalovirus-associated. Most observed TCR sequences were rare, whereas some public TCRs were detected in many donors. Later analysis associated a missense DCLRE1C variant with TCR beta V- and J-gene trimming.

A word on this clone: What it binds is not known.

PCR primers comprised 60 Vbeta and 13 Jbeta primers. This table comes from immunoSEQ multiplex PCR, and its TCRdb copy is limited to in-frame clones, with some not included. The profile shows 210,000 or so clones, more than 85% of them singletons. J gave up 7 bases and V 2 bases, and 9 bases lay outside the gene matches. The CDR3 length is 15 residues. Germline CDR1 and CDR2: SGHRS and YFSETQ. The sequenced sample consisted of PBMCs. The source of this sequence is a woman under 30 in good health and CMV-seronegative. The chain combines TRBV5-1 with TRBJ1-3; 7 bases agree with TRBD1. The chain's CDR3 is CASSFERQGPNTIYF. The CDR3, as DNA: TGCGCCAGCAGCTTCGAGAGACAGGGTCCTAACACCATATATTTT.